The 14 T cell receptor beta chains in this list originate from one sample, sequenced in a study of shared clonotypes between healthy human individuals. CD45RO negativity and positive selection for CCR7 defined naive CD8 cells, a population that excluded terminally differentiated effector memory CD45RA+ cells. This table comes from immunoSEQ multiplex PCR, and its TCRdb copy is limited to in-frame clones, with some not included. Found here are about 800,000 clones, 90% to 98% of them singletons; the top ten hold under 0.25%. Sample: naive CD8+ T cells sorted from blood. The origin of the receptors is a man younger than 40 in good health.

The chain is built from TRBV4-1 and TRBJ2-3; 12 positions agree with TRBD2. Trimming removed 3 bases from V and 2 bases from J; junction bases left unmatched: 3. Germline-derived CDR1 and CDR2 are MGHRA and YSYEKL. This CDR3 has 16 amino acids. CDR3 in DNA: TGCGCCAGCAGCCATTGGACTAGCGGGAACACAGATACGCAGTATTTT. Translation gives CASSHWTSGNTDTQYF.

V usage is TRBV29-1 and J usage is TRBJ2-4, with D perhaps TRBD2 (6 bases). V was clipped by 7 bases and J by 0 bases, with 16 bases between them. The length of the CDR3 is 15 residues. Germline lookup yields CDR1 SQVTM and CDR2 ANQGSEA. CDR3 sequence: CSGKRARLAKNIQYF. CDR3 in DNA: TGCAGCGGAAAGCGGGCCCGGTTAGCCAAAAACATTCAGTACTTC.

This chain connects TRBV9 to TRBJ1-5; 7 bases align to TRBD1. The V and J ends lost 2 bases and 0 bases, in that order; junction bases with no gene match: 8. In germline, CDR1 is SGDLS, CDR2 YYNGEE. The CDR3 is 17 residues long. The DNA of the CDR3 is TGTGCCAGCAGCGTGGCCCCCGACAGGGATAGCAATCAGCCCCAGCATTTT. Amino acid sequence: CASSVAPDRDSNQPQHF.

This sequence joins TRBV4-3 and TRBJ2-7; 10 bases fit TRBD2. The V segment lost 0 bases and the J segment 6 bases; nucleotides outside the gene matches: 8. Germline loops: CDR1 LGHNA, CDR2 YSLEER. This CDR3 region has 16 residues. CDR3 protein: CASSQDHASGSSEQYF. The CDR3 DNA sequence: TGCGCCAGCAGCCAAGATCACGCTAGCGGGAGTTCCGAGCAGTACTTC.

V is TRBV10-3 and J is TRBJ2-7, with TRBD2 identical over 9 bases. The CDR3 extends over 14 amino acids. The V and J ends lost 7 bases and 2 bases, in that order; junction bases with no gene match: 6. The germline gives CDR1 ENHRY, CDR2 SYGVKD. The CDR3 protein is CAIMSAGGAYEQYF. The CDR3 region has the DNA TGTGCCATCATGTCGGCGGGAGGGGCCTACGAGCAGTACTTC.

The chain recombines TRBV7-8 with TRBJ2-4; a weak D match, TRBD2 (6 bases). V was cut by 2 bases and J by 4 bases, with 21 bases left in between. Germline V CDR1 and CDR2: SGHVS, FQNEAQ. The CDR3 has 18 residues. This CDR3 reads CASSLYPNPLREKNIQYF. The CDR3 nucleotides read TGTGCCAGCAGCTTATACCCCAATCCCCTCCGGGAGAAAAACATTCAGTACTTC.

As regards this clone: The germline gene is not matched at one end of the junction; a read error may be the cause. V gene TRBV15 combines with J gene TRBJ1-2, with D possibly TRBD1 on 5 matching bases. The CDR3 is 15 amino acids. In germline, CDR1 is LNHNV, CDR2 YYDKDF (reference sequence). As DNA, the CDR3 is TGTGCCACCAGCTACCTAGGGGAGGCAGACTACGGCTACACCTTC. Protein product: CATSYLGEADYGYTF.

The J gene is TRBJ2-7, the V gene TRBV6-6; D is unresolved. This CDR3 comprises 11 residues. CDR1 is MNHNY and CDR2 is SVGAGI in the germline V gene (reference sequence). The V end was cut by 6 bases, the J end by 2 bases, with 5 bases between. CDR3 loop: CASSGPYEQYF. In DNA, the CDR3 is TGTGCCAGCAGCGGTCCCTACGAGCAGTACTTC.

The chain carries TRBV4-3 and TRBJ2-3; weak D call: TRBD2 (5 bases). The germline V gene encodes CDR1 LGHNA and CDR2 YSLEER. The germline V and J ends were trimmed by 4 bases and 0 bases, with 8 bases remaining between them. This CDR3 has 14 amino acids. The CDR3 DNA reads as TGCGCCAGCAGCCCAAGGAGGAGCACAGATACGCAGTATTTT. Protein product: CASSPRRSTDTQYF.

The V gene is TRBV7-9, the J gene TRBJ2-7; 10 bases are a match to TRBD2. This CDR3 has 17 amino acids. With V trimmed by 3 bases and J by 3 bases, 11 bases remained unmatched. Germline V gene lookup returns CDR1 SEHNR and CDR2 FQNEAQ (reference sequence). This CDR3 reads CASSFSLAGGPNYEQYF. The CDR3 bases are TGTGCCAGCAGCTTCTCTTTAGCGGGAGGACCCAACTACGAGCAGTACTTC.

This chain uses TRBV28 with TRBJ2-7; D remains unclear. V was shortened by 3 bases and J by 5 bases, with 5 bases between the two germline ends. The germline V gene has CDR1 MDHEN and CDR2 SYDVKM. There are 11 residues in the CDR3. CDR3 DNA: TGTGCCAGCAGTTTTAACAACGAGCAGTACTTC. It specifies CASSFNNEQYF.

The chain employs TRBV18 and TRBJ1-2, with 9 bases lining up with TRBD1. The germline V gene encodes CDR1 KGHSH and CDR2 LQKENI. After removal of 4 bases from V and 3 bases from J, the junction contained 3 bases not matched to a gene. The CDR3 sequence is 14 residues long. CDR3 protein: CASSHRTGDYGYTF. In DNA form, the CDR3 reads TGTGCCAGCTCACACAGGACAGGGGACTATGGCTACACCTTC.

The J gene is TRBJ2-5, the V gene TRBV13, with D perhaps TRBD1 (7 bases). V was trimmed by 0 bases and J by 7 bases, leaving 12 bases between them. Germline V lookup: CDR1 PRHDT, CDR2 FYEKMQ (reference sequence). The CDR3 is made up of 14 amino acids. The CDR3 nucleotides read TGTGCCAGCAGCTTAGGCGGAGGGGGCTGGACCCAGTACTTC. It translates to CASSLGGGGWTQYF.

The chain has TRBV15 and TRBJ1-5, with D possibly TRBD1 on 5 matching bases. CDR3 length: 15 amino acids. CDR1 is LNHNV and CDR2 is YYDKDF in the germline V gene (reference sequence). Trimming took off 0 bases at V and 7 bases at J, with 13 bases between the two ends. As DNA, the CDR3 is TGTGCCACCAGCAGAGATCTGACAGTGGGGCAGCCCCAGCATTTT. Translating gives CATSRDLTVGQPQHF.